The clone carrying this T cell receptor beta chain appeared a single time. The sample originates from a study of blood T cell repertoires in COVID-19. TCRdb's table, derived via immunoSEQ multiplex PCR, lists solely in-frame clones and lacks some. The table lists roughly 7,200 clones, about nine tenths of them singletons, with 8.5% to 12% in the top ten. This CDR3 contains 15 residues. V was trimmed by 0 bases and J by 6 bases, leaving 13 bases between them. The germline gives CDR1 SGHVS, CDR2 FNYEAQ. The specimen was peripheral blood. The origin of this receptor is a man in his sixties or seventies with active COVID-19. The chain uses TRBV7-6 and TRBJ2-3, with D tentatively TRBD2 (7 bases). The DNA of the CDR3 is TGTGCCAGCAGCTTAGCGGGGGGGCCTCCCGATACGCAGTATTTT. It is translated as CASSLAGGPPDTQYF.